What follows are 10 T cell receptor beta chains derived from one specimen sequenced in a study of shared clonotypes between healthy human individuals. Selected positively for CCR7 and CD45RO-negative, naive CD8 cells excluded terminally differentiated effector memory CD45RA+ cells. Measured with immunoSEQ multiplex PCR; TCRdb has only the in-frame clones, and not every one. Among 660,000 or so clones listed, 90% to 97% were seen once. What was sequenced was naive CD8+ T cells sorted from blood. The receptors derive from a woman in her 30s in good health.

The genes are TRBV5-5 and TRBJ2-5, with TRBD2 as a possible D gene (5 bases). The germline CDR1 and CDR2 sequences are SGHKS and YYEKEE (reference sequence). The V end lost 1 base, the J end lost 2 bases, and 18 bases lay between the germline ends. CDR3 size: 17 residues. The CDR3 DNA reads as TGTGCCAGCAGCTTGTTTGTCAGGACGGGAACACAAGAGACCCAGTACTTC. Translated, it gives CASSLFVRTGTQETQYF.

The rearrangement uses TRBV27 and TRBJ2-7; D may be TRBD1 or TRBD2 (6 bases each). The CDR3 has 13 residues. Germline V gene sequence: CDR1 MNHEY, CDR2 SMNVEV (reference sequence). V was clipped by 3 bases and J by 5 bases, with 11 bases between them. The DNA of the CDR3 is TGTGCCAGCAGTTTCCCAGGGGAGGACGAGCAGTACTTC. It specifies CASSFPGEDEQYF.

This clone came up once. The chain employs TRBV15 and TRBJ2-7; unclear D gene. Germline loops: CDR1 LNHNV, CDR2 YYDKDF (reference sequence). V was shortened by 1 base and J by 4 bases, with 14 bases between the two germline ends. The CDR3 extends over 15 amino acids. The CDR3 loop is CATSRGGELEYEQYF. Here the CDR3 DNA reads TGTGCCACCAGCAGAGGCGGCGAACTGGAATACGAGCAGTACTTC.

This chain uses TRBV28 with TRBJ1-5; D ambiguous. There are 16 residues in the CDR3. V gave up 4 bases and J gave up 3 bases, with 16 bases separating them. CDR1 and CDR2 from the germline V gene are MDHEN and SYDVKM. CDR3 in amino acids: CASSYRLGYFNQPQHF. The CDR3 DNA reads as TGTGCCAGCAGTTATAGACTGGGATACTTCAATCAGCCCCAGCATTTT.

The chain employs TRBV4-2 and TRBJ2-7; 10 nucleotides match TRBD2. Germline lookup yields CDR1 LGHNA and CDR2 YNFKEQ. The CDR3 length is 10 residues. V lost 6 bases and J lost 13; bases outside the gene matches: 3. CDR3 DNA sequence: TGTGCCAGCAGTCTAGCGGGAGACTACTTC. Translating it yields CASSLAGDYF.

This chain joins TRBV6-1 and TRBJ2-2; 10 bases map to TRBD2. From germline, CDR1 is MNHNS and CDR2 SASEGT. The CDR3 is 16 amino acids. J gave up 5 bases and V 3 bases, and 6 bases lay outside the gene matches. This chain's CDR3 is CASSDELAGRTGELFF. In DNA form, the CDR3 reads TGTGCCAGCAGTGACGAACTAGCGGGAAGGACCGGGGAGCTGTTTTTT.

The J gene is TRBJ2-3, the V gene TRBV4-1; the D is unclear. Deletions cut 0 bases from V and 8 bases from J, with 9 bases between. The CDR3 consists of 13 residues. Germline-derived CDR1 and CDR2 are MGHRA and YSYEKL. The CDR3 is CASSQDLEGTQYF. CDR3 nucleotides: TGCGCCAGCAGCCAAGATCTAGAAGGTACGCAGTATTTT.

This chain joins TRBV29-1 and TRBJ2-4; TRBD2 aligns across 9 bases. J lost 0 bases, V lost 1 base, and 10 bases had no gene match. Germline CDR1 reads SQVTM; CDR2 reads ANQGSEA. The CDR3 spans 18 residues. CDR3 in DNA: TGCAGCGTTGAAGGGGGAGTAGCGGGAGCGGGAGCCAAAAACATTCAGTACTTC. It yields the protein CSVEGGVAGAGAKNIQYF.

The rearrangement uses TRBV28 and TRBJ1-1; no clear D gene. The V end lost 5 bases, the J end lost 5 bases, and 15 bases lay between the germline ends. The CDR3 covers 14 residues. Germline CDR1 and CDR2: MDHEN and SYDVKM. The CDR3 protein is CASSLTRGLTEAFF. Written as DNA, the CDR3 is TGTGCCAGCAGTCTAACGCGGGGTTTGACTGAAGCTTTCTTT.

Here the CDR3 DNA reads TGTGCCAGCAGACGACAGGGGTTATTTCAGCCCCAGCATTTT. Translated: CASRRQGLFQPQHF. The V and J genes are TRBV28 and TRBJ1-5, with 8 nucleotides matching TRBD1. The V gene end was trimmed by 6 bases and the J gene end by 6 bases; junction bases not matched to a gene: 7. This CDR3 has 14 amino acids. Germline CDR1 reads MDHEN; CDR2 reads SYDVKM.